This TCR beta chain was recorded in a study of regulatory T cells in long-lasting Graves disease. For the study at large: Graves' patients with a new diagnosis had received antithyroid drugs under 3 months.

This clonotype was picked up a small number of times. Investigators prepared the TCR beta libraries by applying iRepertoire HTBI primers and Arm-PCR of CDR3 regions. TCRdb recomputed calls from the multiplex PCR reads with MiXCR, one row per CDR3 protein. The data contain about 420,000 distinct CDR3 sequences, 16% of them singletons. Time point given: newly diagnosed GD, antithyroid drugs for less than 3 months. PBMCs provided the RNA from which the TCR library was made. With V trimmed by 2 bases and J by 4 bases, 9 bases remained unmatched. The germline V gene has CDR1 SQVTM and CDR2 ANQGSEA. This CDR3 has 15 residues. This same sample was also part of a study on T cells in Graves' hyperthyroidism and ophthalmopathy. That investigation notes: TCR CDR3 underwent first-round RT-PCR with the HTBI primer set. Model-based prediction identified ophthalmopathy a median about 7 months prior to its onset.

The sequence was collected from a woman aged 18 to 35 with Graves disease. The specimen was peripheral blood mononuclear cells (PBMCs), collected at new diagnosis, from a patient treated with antithyroid drugs. V and J are TRBV29-1 and TRBJ2-7; 9 positions match TRBD1. CDR3 amino acids: CSVETKDRGFYEQYF. CDR3 in DNA: TGCAGCGTTGAAACGAAAGACAGGGGGTTTTACGAGCAGTACTTC.